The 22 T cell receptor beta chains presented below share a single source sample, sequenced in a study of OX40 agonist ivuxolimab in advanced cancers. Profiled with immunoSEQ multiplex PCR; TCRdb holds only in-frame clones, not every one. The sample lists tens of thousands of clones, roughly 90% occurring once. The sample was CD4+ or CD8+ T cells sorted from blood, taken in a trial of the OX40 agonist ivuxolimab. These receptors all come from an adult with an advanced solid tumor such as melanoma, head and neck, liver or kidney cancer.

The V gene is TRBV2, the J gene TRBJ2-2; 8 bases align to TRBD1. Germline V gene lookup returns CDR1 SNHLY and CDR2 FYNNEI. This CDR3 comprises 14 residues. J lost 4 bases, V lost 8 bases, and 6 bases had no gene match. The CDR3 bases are TGTGCCAGCCTGGACAGGGCGGTCACCGGGGAGCTGTTTTTT. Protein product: CASLDRAVTGELFF.

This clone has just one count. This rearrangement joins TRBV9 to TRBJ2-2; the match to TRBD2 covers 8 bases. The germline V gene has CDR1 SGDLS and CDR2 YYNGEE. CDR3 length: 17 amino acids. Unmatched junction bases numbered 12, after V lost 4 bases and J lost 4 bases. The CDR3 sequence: CASSPPTSGSSTGELFF. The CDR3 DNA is TGTGCCAGCAGCCCCCCTACCAGCGGGAGTAGCACCGGGGAGCTGTTTTTT.

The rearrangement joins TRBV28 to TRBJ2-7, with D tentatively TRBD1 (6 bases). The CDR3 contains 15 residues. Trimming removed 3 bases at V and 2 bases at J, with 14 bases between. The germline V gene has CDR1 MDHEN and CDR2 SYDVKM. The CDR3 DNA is TGTGCCAGCAGTTTTGGAGACAGGCTAACCTACGAGCAGTACTTC. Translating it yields CASSFGDRLTYEQYF.

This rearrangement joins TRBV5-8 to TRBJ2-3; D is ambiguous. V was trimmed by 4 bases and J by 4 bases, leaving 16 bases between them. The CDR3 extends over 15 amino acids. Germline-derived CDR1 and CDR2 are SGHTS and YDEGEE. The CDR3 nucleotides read TGTGCCAGCAGCCGAAGAAACCCCGTAGCAGATACGCAGTATTTT. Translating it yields CASSRRNPVADTQYF.

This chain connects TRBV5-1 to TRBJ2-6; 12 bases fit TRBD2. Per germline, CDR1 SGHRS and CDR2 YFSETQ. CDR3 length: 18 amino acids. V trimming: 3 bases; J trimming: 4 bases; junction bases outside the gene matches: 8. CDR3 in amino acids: CASSWRTSGIPGANVLTF. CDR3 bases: TGCGCCAGCAGCTGGAGGACTAGCGGGATACCGGGGGCCAACGTCCTGACTTTC.

CDR3 in amino acids: CASSPGTGSGNTIYF. CDR3 DNA: TGCGCCAGCAGCCCCGGGACCGGTAGTGGAAACACCATATATTTT. The J gene is TRBJ1-3, the V gene TRBV5-1, with a weak D call TRBD1 (5 bases). The V gene's germline CDR1 is SGHRS and CDR2 YFSETQ. This CDR3 has 15 amino acids. The V and J ends lost 4 bases and 3 bases respectively, with 14 bases between them.

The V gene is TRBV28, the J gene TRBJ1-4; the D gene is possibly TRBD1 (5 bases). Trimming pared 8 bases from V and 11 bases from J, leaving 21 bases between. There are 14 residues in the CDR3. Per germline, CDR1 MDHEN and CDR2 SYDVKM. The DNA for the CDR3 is TGTGCCAGCCTAGAAGGGGCCGAGTTGTCGAAACTGTTTTTT. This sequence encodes CASLEGAELSKLFF.

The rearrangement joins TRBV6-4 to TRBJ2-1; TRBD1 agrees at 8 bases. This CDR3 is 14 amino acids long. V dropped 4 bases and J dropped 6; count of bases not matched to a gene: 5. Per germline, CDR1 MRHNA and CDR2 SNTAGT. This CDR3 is CASSAQGASNEQFF. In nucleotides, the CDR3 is TGTGCCAGCAGTGCCCAGGGGGCGAGCAATGAGCAGTTCTTC.

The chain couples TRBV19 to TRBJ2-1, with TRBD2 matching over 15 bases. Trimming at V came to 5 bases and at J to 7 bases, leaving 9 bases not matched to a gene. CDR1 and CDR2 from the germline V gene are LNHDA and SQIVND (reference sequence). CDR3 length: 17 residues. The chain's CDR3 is CASSAFSGTSGRNEQFF. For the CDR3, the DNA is TGTGCCAGTAGTGCGTTCTCCGGGACTAGCGGGAGGAATGAGCAGTTCTTC.

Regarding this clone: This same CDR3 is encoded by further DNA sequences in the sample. The CDR3 spells CASSLGGESYNEQFF. The CDR3 DNA sequence: TGCGCCAGCAGCTTGGGGGGTGAGTCCTACAATGAGCAGTTCTTC. The chain employs TRBV5-1 and TRBJ2-1; D not certain. The germline V gene encodes CDR1 SGHRS and CDR2 YFSETQ. The germline V and J ends were trimmed by 0 bases and 1 base, with 8 bases remaining between them. The CDR3 runs 15 residues.

This chain's CDR3 is CASSLAPGANVLTF. CDR3 nucleotide sequence: TGTGCCAGCAGTTTGGCTCCTGGGGCCAACGTCCTGACTTTC. The gene calls are TRBV28 and TRBJ2-6, with D unclear. Per the germline V gene, CDR1 is MDHEN and CDR2 is SYDVKM. The CDR3 is 14 residues long. V shed 3 bases and J shed 2 bases, with 5 bases lying between them.

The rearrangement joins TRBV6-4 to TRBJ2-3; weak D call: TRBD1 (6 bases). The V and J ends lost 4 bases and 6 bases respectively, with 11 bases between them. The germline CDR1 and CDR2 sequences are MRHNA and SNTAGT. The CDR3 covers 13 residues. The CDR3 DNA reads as TGTGCCAGCAGTGGGCAGGGGTTGGATACGCAGTATTTT. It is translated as CASSGQGLDTQYF.

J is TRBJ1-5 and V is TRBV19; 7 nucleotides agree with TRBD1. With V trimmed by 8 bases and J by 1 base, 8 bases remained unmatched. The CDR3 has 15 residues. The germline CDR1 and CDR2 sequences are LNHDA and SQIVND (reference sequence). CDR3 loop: CASRDSRKSNQPQHF. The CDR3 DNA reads TGTGCCAGTCGGGACAGTCGAAAGAGCAATCAGCCCCAGCATTTT.

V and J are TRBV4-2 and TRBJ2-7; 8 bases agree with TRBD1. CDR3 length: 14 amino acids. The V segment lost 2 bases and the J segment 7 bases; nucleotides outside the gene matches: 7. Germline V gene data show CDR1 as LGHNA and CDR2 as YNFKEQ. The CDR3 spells CASSQSDRGGEQYF. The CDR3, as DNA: TGTGCCAGCAGCCAATCAGACAGGGGTGGAGAGCAGTACTTC.

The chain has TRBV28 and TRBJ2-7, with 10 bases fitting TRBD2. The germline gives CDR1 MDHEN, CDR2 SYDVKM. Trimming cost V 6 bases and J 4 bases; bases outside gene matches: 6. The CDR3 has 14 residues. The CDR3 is CASSSGTSVYEQYF. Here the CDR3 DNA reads TGTGCCAGCAGCTCCGGGACTAGCGTATACGAGCAGTACTTC.

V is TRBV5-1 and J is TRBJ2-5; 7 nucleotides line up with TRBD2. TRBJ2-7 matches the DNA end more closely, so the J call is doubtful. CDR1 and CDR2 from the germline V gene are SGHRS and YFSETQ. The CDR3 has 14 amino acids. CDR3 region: CASRLAEGPYEQYF. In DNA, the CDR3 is TGCGCCAGCCGACTAGCCGAGGGCCCCTACGAGCAGTACTTC.

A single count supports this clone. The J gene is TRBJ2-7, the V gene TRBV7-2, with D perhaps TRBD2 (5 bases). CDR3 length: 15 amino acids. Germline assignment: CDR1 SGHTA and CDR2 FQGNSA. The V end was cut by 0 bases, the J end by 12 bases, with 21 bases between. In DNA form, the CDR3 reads TGTGCCAGCAGCTTAGCGCTTAGCGTTCAAACAGATCGGTACTTC. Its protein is CASSLALSVQTDRYF.

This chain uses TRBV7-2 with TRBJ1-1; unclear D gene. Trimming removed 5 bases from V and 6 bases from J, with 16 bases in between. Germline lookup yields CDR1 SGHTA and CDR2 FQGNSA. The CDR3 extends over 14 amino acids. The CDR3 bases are TGTGCCAGCAGCCGCTCCCGGGCAGGCGCTGAAGCTTTCTTT. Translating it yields CASSRSRAGAEAFF.

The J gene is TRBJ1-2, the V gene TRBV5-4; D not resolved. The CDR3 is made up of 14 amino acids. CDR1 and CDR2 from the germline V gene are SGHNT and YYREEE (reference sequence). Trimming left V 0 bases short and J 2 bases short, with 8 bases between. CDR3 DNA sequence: TGTGCCAGCAGCTTGGCCGGTCTGAACTATGGCTACACCTTC. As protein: CASSLAGLNYGYTF.

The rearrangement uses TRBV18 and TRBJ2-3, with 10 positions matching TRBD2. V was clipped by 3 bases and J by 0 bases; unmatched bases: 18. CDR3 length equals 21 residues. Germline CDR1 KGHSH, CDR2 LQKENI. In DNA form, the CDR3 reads TGTGCCAGCTCACCTCCCTCCTCTTTCCTAGCGGGAGCTCCTAGCACAGATACGCAGTATTTT. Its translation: CASSPPSSFLAGAPSTDTQYF.

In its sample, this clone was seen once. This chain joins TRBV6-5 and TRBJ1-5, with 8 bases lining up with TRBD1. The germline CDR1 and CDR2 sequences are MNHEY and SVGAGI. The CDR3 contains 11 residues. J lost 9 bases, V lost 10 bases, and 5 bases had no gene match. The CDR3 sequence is CAISGGGPQHF. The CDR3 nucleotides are TGTGCCATCTCAGGGGGCGGGCCCCAGCATTTT.

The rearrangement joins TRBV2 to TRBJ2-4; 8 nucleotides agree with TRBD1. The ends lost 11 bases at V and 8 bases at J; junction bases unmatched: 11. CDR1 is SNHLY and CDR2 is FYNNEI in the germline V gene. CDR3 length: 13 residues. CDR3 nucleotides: TGTGCCTCCCGGACAGGGATTGTGGACATTCAGTACTTC. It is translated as CASRTGIVDIQYF.